Sequencing of this T cell receptor (beta chain) was carried out in a study of CD8 T cells in ankylosing spondylitis. The CDR3 length is 13 residues. V gave up 1 base and J gave up 4 bases, with 8 bases separating them. Germline loops: CDR1 SGHNT, CDR2 YYREEE (reference sequence). Concerning this clonotype itself: Its target is not known.

Regarding the study as a whole: Clones tied to disease were said to be significantly enriched in matched ankylosing spondylitis synovial fluid. In reactive arthritis synovial fluid and blood, some motif variants had been reported before. Characteristic, it appeared, of ankylosing spondylitis blood was a TCR beta motif of eight highly homologous variants. In peripheral blood, disease-linked CD8+ clones occurred at relatively low frequencies.

For TCR beta, libraries came from quantitative 5'-RACE with molecular barcodes. TCRdb reprocessed the 5' RACE reads with MiXCR, giving one entry per CDR3 protein. Of hundreds of thousands of distinct CDR3 sequences in the sample, roughly 12% were seen once. What was sequenced was blood, either unsorted or a sorted T cell fraction (not recorded which). The origin of this receptor is a male donor with ankylosing spondylitis. This rearrangement joins TRBV5-4 to TRBJ1-1; D is unresolved. CDR3 residues: CASSLYQSTEAFF. CDR3 DNA sequence: TGTGCCAGCAGCTTGTATCAGTCCACTGAAGCTTTCTTT.